A selection of T cell receptor beta chains follows, all from one sample in a study of control samples from healthy donors and cancer patients. This table comes from immunoSEQ multiplex PCR, and its TCRdb copy is limited to in-frame clones, with some not included. The sample shows fewer than 200,000 clones, 85% to 90% of them seen only once. The sequencing input was blood. These receptors were obtained from a woman aged 30 to 39 in good health. The CDR3 runs from the conserved cysteine through the conserved F or W. The D gene is left open where the match is weak. Clone sizes are given selectively: once, few, many, or a class where the clone is expanded.

V gene	J gene	D gene	clone size	CDR3 protein	CDR3 DNA
TRBV6-4	TRBJ1-6	.	.	CASSAGGFNSPLHF	TGTGCCAGCAGTGCTGGCGGTTTTAATTCACCCCTCCACTTT
TRBV30	TRBJ1-2	.	once	CAWYMSYGYTF	TGTGCCTGGTACATGAGTTATGGCTACACCTTC
TRBV4-1	TRBJ1-2	.	.	CASSQGGLNYGYTF	TGCGCCAGCAGCCAGGGTGGTCTCAACTATGGCTACACCTTC
TRBV5-1	TRBJ2-3	TRBD2	.	CASSYSGGDADTQYF	TGCGCCAGCAGTTATAGCGGGGGGGACGCAGATACGCAGTATTTT
TRBV24-1	TRBJ2-2	.	.	CATSPREGRAGELFF	TGTGCCACCTCCCCCAGAGAGGGAAGGGCCGGGGAGCTGTTTTTT
TRBV7-2	TRBJ2-7	TRBD2	.	CASSLLGTSGSTYEQYF	TGTGCCAGCAGCCTTTTAGGGACTAGCGGGAGTACCTACGAGCAGTACTTC
TRBV21-1	TRBJ2-7	.	.	CASSKESAIYEQYF	TGTGCCAGCAGCAAAGAGTCGGCCATCTACGAGCAGTACTTC
TRBV5-1	TRBJ1-3	.	.	CASSLDMSGNTIYF	TGCGCCAGCAGCTTGGACATGTCGGGAAACACCATATATTTT
TRBV12-3/TRBV12-4	TRBJ1-5	.	.	CASSFIAGQPQHF	TGTGCCAGCAGTTTTATAGCGGGTCAGCCCCAGCATTTT
TRBV5-1	TRBJ2-1	TRBD2	.	CASSFLLGGGAHEQFF	TGCGCCAGCAGCTTCCTTCTCGGCGGGGGGGCCCATGAGCAGTTCTTC
TRBV5-1	TRBJ2-1	TRBD1	.	CASSTTGTYNEQFF	TGCGCCAGCAGTACGACAGGGACCTACAATGAGCAGTTCTTC
TRBV4-2	TRBJ1-2	.	.	CASSQDIIGTGGYTF	TGTGCCAGCAGCCAAGATATTATCGGGACGGGCGGCTACACCTTC
TRBV28	TRBJ2-4	TRBD1	once	CASSFTGTGSDGIQYF	TGTGCCAGCAGTTTTACCGGGACAGGGAGTGACGGCATTCAGTACTTC
TRBV29-1	TRBJ1-2	.	.	CSVEMGLDGYTF	TGCAGCGTTGAAATGGGGTTAGATGGCTACACCTTC
TRBV9	TRBJ2-5	.	.	CASSGYNGVETQYF	TGTGCCAGCAGCGGGTATAACGGGGTGGAGACCCAGTACTTC
TRBV7-9	TRBJ2-2	TRBD2	.	CASSLPGAGTGELFF	TGTGCCAGCAGCTTACCGGGAGCGGGAACCGGGGAGCTGTTTTTT
TRBV30	TRBJ2-5	TRBD2	.	CAWKGSGGYQETQYF	TGTGCCTGGAAGGGGAGCGGGGGGTACCAAGAGACCCAGTACTTC
TRBV5-1	TRBJ2-1	.	.	CASSFRAQSSYNEQFF	TGCGCCAGCAGCTTTAGGGCGCAAAGCTCCTACAATGAGCAGTTCTTC
TRBV5-1	TRBJ2-2	.	.	CASSHGGSNGELFF	TGCGCCAGCAGCCACGGAGGGTCTAACGGGGAGCTGTTTTTT
TRBV19	TRBJ2-3	TRBD2	.	CASSILRGGGEDTQYF	TGTGCCAGTAGTATTTTGCGCGGCGGGGGGGAGGATACGCAGTATTTT
TRBV19	TRBJ1-2	.	.	CASSIVMDSRVFYGYTF	TGTGCCAGTAGTATAGTCATGGACAGCAGAGTTTTCTATGGCTACACCTTC
TRBV6-5	TRBJ1-5	.	.	CASRIKGGNQPQHF	TGTGCCAGCAGGATTAAGGGGGGCAATCAGCCCCAGCATTTT
TRBV4-2	TRBJ1-2	TRBD1	.	CASSQGVGQYYGYTF	TGTGCCAGCAGCCAAGGAGTGGGACAGTACTATGGCTACACCTTC
TRBV28	TRBJ1-5	.	.	CASSRVRNQPQHF	TGTGCCAGCAGTAGGGTTCGCAATCAGCCCCAGCATTTT
TRBV19	TRBJ1-6	TRBD1	.	CASKDRGAYNSPLHF	TGTGCCAGTAAGGACAGGGGAGCCTATAATTCACCCCTCCACTTT
TRBV2	TRBJ2-5	TRBD2	.	CASTLAGYQETQYF	TGTGCCAGCACGCTAGCGGGGTACCAAGAGACCCAGTACTTC
TRBV4-1	TRBJ2-3	TRBD2	.	CASSHPGTSRSDTQYF	TGCGCCAGCAGCCACCCCGGGACTAGCCGTTCAGATACGCAGTATTTT
TRBV6-5	TRBJ1-2	.	.	CASRGGADGYTF	TGTGCCAGCAGGGGAGGGGCGGATGGCTACACCTTC